Sequencing of this T cell receptor beta chain was carried out in a study of shared clonotypes between healthy human individuals. Study outcomes and limitations: Larger estimated richness was generally seen in naive subsets than in memory subsets.

The data were produced by immunoSEQ multiplex PCR, yet TCRdb's version contains in-frame clones alone and is incomplete. Altogether over a million clones are present, 70% to 80% being singletons, with the ten largest covering around 0.47%. About this clone: Its antigen remains unidentified.

The CDR3 length is 15 residues. Germline CDR1 GTSNPN, CDR2 SVGIG (reference sequence). V shed 0 bases and J 6 bases; nucleotides not matched to a gene: 9. What was sequenced was memory CD4+ T cells from PBMCs. Sample subset: CD45RA-negative fraction. The chain joins TRBV30 to TRBJ2-7, with 9 bases that match TRBD1. The source is a man aged 18 to 30 in good health. Some clones in this sample may be carry-over from other donors' samples. CDR3 coding DNA: TGTGCCTGGAGTGTAGGGGGGACAGGGAGGGCCGAGCAGTACTTC. This encodes CAWSVGGTGRAEQYF.